These 7 T cell receptor beta chains share one sample of origin, sequenced in a study of T cell changes during pregnancy in multiple sclerosis. The assay was immunoSEQ multiplex PCR, and TCRdb's table has in-frame clones only and misses some. The sample gives 30,000 to 40,000 clones, 91% of which show up once; approximately 2.8% is in the top ten. The sequencing here drew on CD4+ T cells from peripheral blood mononuclear cells, taken in the third trimester of pregnancy. The receptors here all came from a female donor in good health, enrolled as a control in a pregnancy study.

The V call is TRBV28, the J call TRBJ1-2; TRBD1 agrees at 7 bases. The CDR3 loop spans 15 amino acids. V shed 5 bases and J 9 bases; nucleotides not matched to a gene: 15. CDR1 is MDHEN, CDR2 SYDVKM, per germline. CDR3 DNA: TGTGCCAGCAGTAGAGAGACAGGGTCCGGAGGTAGCTACACCTTC. It specifies CASSRETGSGGSYTF.

The chain recombines TRBV9 with TRBJ2-1; no clear D. Germline assignment: CDR1 SGDLS and CDR2 YYNGEE. This CDR3 comprises 12 residues. V was pared by 4 bases and J by 9 bases, with 11 bases between. This CDR3 is CASSSHIGEQFF. CDR3 sequence (DNA): TGTGCCAGCAGCTCGCACATTGGTGAGCAGTTCTTC.

The chain joins TRBV28 to TRBJ1-4, with TRBD1 identical over 8 bases. Germline V gives CDR1 MDHEN, CDR2 SYDVKM. The CDR3 is 14 residues long. With 7 bases clipped from V and 8 bases from J, the junction kept 9 bases outside the gene matches. The CDR3 region is CASKRTGPAEKLFF. The DNA for the CDR3 is TGTGCCAGCAAAAGGACAGGGCCTGCCGAAAAACTGTTTTTT.

The V call is TRBV5-1, the J call TRBJ1-2; 7 bases match TRBD1. CDR1 SGHRS and CDR2 YFSETQ come from the germline V gene. J was trimmed by 6 bases and V by 4 bases; bases with no gene match: 9. CDR3 length: 14 amino acids. CDR3 nucleotide sequence: TGCGCCAGCAGCATACGACAGGGACCGAATGGCTACACCTTC. It yields the protein CASSIRQGPNGYTF.

The chain couples TRBV11-2 to TRBJ2-7; 12 nucleotides agree with TRBD2. The germline gives CDR1 SGHAT, CDR2 FQNNGV. V gave up 5 bases and J gave up 2 bases; unmatched junction bases: 1. This CDR3 is 14 amino acids long. The CDR3 DNA reads TGTGCCAGCAGCCTAGCGGGGGGGCCCTACGAGCAGTACTTC. Its protein product is CASSLAGGPYEQYF.

The chain has TRBV5-1 and TRBJ1-6; D call uncertain. V lost 3 bases and J lost 8, with 18 bases in between. The CDR3 has 16 residues. Germline lookup yields CDR1 SGHRS and CDR2 YFSETQ. Here the CDR3 reads CASSWNSRSWDSPLHF. The CDR3 nucleotides are TGCGCCAGCAGCTGGAACTCGAGGTCCTGGGATTCACCCCTCCACTTT.

The chain employs TRBV5-4 and TRBJ2-7; D may be TRBD1 (8 bases). The V gene lost 1 base and the J gene lost 11 bases, with 19 bases spanning the gap. This CDR3 has 14 amino acids. The germline gives CDR1 SGHNT, CDR2 YYREEE (reference sequence). This CDR3 reads CASSLTGGKGREYF. In nucleotides, the CDR3 is TGTGCCAGCAGCTTGACAGGGGGTAAAGGGAGGGAGTACTTC.